These T cell receptor beta chains were read from a single sample in a study of shared clonotypes between healthy human individuals. Method: immunoSEQ multiplex PCR; TCRdb's copy keeps in-frame clones and lacks some. Altogether some 120,000 clones are present, 55% to 70% being singletons, with the ten largest covering roughly 24%. The sequenced sample consisted of memory CD8+ T cells sorted from blood. Source of these receptors: a woman aged 25 to 39 in good health. The CDR3 runs from the conserved cysteine through the conserved F or W. D genes are given only for firm matches. The size entry is marked missing in some rows and otherwise reads once, few, many or a size class.

TRBD2,17,TRBJ2-5,few,TRBV27,CASSENQADLTRGAQYF,TGTGCCAGCAGTGAAAATCAGGCGGACCTAACCCGGGGGGCCCAGTACTTC
-,14,TRBJ2-7,-,TRBV11-2,CASSSLLSPYEQYF,TGTGCCAGCAGCTCCCTTTTAAGTCCCTACGAGCAGTACTTC
TRBD2,16,TRBJ2-1,once,TRBV6-6,CASSYAAGVVGNEQFF,TGTGCCAGCAGTTACGCGGCGGGAGTAGTGGGCAATGAGCAGTTCTTC
-,14,TRBJ1-1,-,TRBV28,CASSPSSGITEAFF,TGTGCCAGCAGCCCCTCCTCCGGAATCACTGAAGCTTTCTTT
-,15,TRBJ1-1,many,TRBV6-5,CASSQQKTYNTEAFF,TGTGCCAGCAGTCAACAGAAGACTTATAACACTGAAGCTTTCTTT
-,11,TRBJ2-2,-,TRBV20-1,CSARLAGELFF,TGCAGTGCAAGACTAGCCGGGGAGCTGTTTTTT
-,15,TRBJ2-1,-,TRBV28,CASSQYGRSYNEQFF,TGTGCCAGCAGCCAATACGGGCGCTCCTACAATGAGCAGTTCTTC
TRBD2,15,TRBJ2-7,-,TRBV18,CASSREREGKYEQYF,TGTGCCAGCTCACGAGAGCGGGAGGGCAAGTACGAGCAGTACTTC
-,14,TRBJ1-4,-,TRBV25-1,CASSLKGSVEKLFF,TGTGCCAGCAGTCTAAAGGGCTCGGTTGAAAAACTGTTTTTT
TRBD2,14,TRBJ2-7,few,TRBV10-1,CASSATSGTYEQYF,TGCGCCAGCAGTGCGACTAGCGGGACCTACGAGCAGTACTTC
-,17,TRBJ2-3,many,TRBV11-2,CASSYEGSAHSTDTQYF,TGTGCCAGCAGCTATGAAGGCAGCGCGCATAGCACAGATACGCAGTATTTT
-,12,TRBJ2-1,few,TRBV11-2,CASSARFGEQFF,TGTGCCAGCAGCGCCAGATTTGGGGAGCAGTTCTTC
-,16,TRBJ2-1,once,TRBV4-1,CASSQVTGLLYNEQFF,TGCGCCAGCAGCCAGGTGACAGGACTGCTATACAATGAGCAGTTCTTC